Following are 7 T cell receptor beta chains from one sample sequenced in a study of T cell responses to AZD1222 COVID-19 vaccine. Clones were read by immunoSEQ multiplex PCR, and TCRdb kept only the in-frame ones, dropping some. The sample holds 100,000 to 120,000 clones; 80% to 90% are singletons and the top ten take 15%. The sample consisted of peripheral blood, taken 28 days after the second AZD1222 dose. Source of these receptors: an adult who received the AZD1222 COVID-19 vaccine.

A single count supports this clone. The chain uses TRBV5-1 and TRBJ1-3, with D possibly being TRBD1 (6 bases). The germline gives CDR1 SGHRS, CDR2 YFSETQ. The CDR3 covers 14 residues. V was shortened by 4 bases and J by 6 bases, with 14 bases between the two germline ends. CDR3 loop: CASSNGQLANTIYF. The CDR3 nucleotides are TGCGCCAGCAGCAACGGACAGCTTGCAAACACCATATATTTT. Together with reference TRBV5-1 and TRBJ1-3, the CDR3 gives the full variable domain: KAGVTQTPRYLIKTRGQQVTLSCSPISGHRSVSWYQQTPGQGLQFLFEYFSETQRNKGNFPGRFSGRQFSNSRSEMNVSTLELGDSALYLCASSNGQLANTIYFGEGSWLTVV.

The rearrangement joins TRBV7-8 to TRBJ1-2; D not certain. Trimming pared 1 base from V and 2 bases from J, leaving 8 bases between. The length of the CDR3 is 14 residues. Germline V lookup: CDR1 SGHVS, CDR2 FQNEAQ. This CDR3 reads CASSLEGKNYGYTF. The CDR3 DNA sequence: TGTGCCAGCAGCTTAGAAGGGAAGAACTATGGCTACACCTTC.

In DNA, the CDR3 is TGTGCCAGCAGTCAACAGGGGGCTGGGGAGACCCAGTACTTC. Amino acid sequence: CASSQQGAGETQYF. This chain links TRBV2 with TRBJ2-5; 9 bases align to TRBD1. CDR1 is SNHLY and CDR2 is FYNNEI in the germline V gene. The CDR3 has 14 amino acids. V shed 5 bases and J 5 bases; nucleotides not matched to a gene: 6.

V and J are TRBV11-3 and TRBJ1-2; D perhaps matches TRBD1 (5 bases). Per the germline V gene, CDR1 is SGHNT and CDR2 is YENEEA. This CDR3 has 13 residues. The ends were cut back, 7 bases at V and 2 bases at J, with 11 bases in the middle. The CDR3 DNA reads as TGTGCCAGCAACCATGGGGGGAACTATGGCTACACCTTC. This sequence encodes CASNHGGNYGYTF.

The chain has TRBV19 and TRBJ2-7, with 13 bases lining up with TRBD2. CDR3 length: 14 amino acids. Germline V gene data show CDR1 as LNHDA and CDR2 as SQIVND (reference sequence). V dropped 5 bases and J dropped 6; count of bases not matched to a gene: 4. In DNA, the CDR3 is TGTGCCAGTAGTTTCGGGACTAGCGGGACCGAGCAGTACTTC. Protein: CASSFGTSGTEQYF. Full variable domain (missing parts from reference TRBV19 and TRBJ2-7): DGGITQSPKYLFRKEGQNVTLSCEQNLNHDAMYWYRQDPGQGLRLIYYSQIVNDFQKGDIAEGYSVSREKKESFPLTVTSAQKNPTAFYLCASSFGTSGTEQYFGPGTRLTVT.

The V gene is TRBV27, the J gene TRBJ1-4; D is unclear. Trimming cost V 2 bases and J 8 bases, with 9 bases left between them. This CDR3 is built from 13 residues. Germline loops: CDR1 MNHEY, CDR2 SMNVEV (reference sequence). DNA of the CDR3: TGTGCCAGCAGTTTACTCATGGGAGAAAAACTGTTTTTT. It codes for CASSLLMGEKLFF.

CDR3 sequence reads: CASSLEPRSPNEKLFF. The CDR3, as DNA: TGTGCCAGTAGTTTGGAGCCGCGATCGCCAAATGAAAAACTGTTTTTT. The rearrangement uses TRBV19 and TRBJ1-4; unclear D gene. Trimming removed 5 bases at V and 5 bases at J, with 18 bases between. This CDR3 region has 16 residues. Germline assignment: CDR1 LNHDA and CDR2 SQIVND (reference sequence). Variable domain in full (rest from reference TRBV19 and TRBJ1-4): DGGITQSPKYLFRKEGQNVTLSCEQNLNHDAMYWYRQDPGQGLRLIYYSQIVNDFQKGDIAEGYSVSREKKESFPLTVTSAQKNPTAFYLCASSLEPRSPNEKLFFGSGTQLSVL.